The 8 T cell receptor beta chains reported below all come from one sample, sequenced in a study of OX40 agonist ivuxolimab in advanced cancers. Assay: immunoSEQ multiplex PCR; the TCRdb copy retains only in-frame clones and omits some. This sample has about 50,000 clones; approximately 92% occur once, and the top ten carry approximately 23%. Sequencing used CD4+ or CD8+ T cells sorted from blood, obtained in a trial of the OX40 agonist ivuxolimab. The receptors were sampled from an adult with an advanced solid tumor such as melanoma, head and neck, liver or kidney cancer.

This clone was counted a single time. The rearrangement links TRBV4-1 to TRBJ1-5; 8 bases match TRBD1. Trimming took 0 bases from V and 6 from J; bases not matched to a gene: 1. The CDR3 consists of 14 residues. The germline V gene has CDR1 MGHRA and CDR2 YSYEKL. CDR3 residues: CASSQETGAQPQHF. CDR3 bases: TGCGCCAGCAGCCAAGAGACAGGGGCTCAGCCCCAGCATTTT.

The V gene is TRBV7-9, the J gene TRBJ2-3; 8 bases align to TRBD2. V gave up 3 bases and J gave up 2 bases; unmatched junction bases: 4. Germline CDR1 reads SEHNR; CDR2 reads FQNEAQ (reference sequence). The CDR3 extends over 15 amino acids. In DNA, the CDR3 is TGTGCCAGCAGCTTCGTCGGGGGGGCCACAGATACGCAGTATTTT. It yields the protein CASSFVGGATDTQYF.

CDR3 nucleotide sequence: TGTGCCAGCAGCCCGACAGGGGGCTACGAGCAGTACTTC. Translation: CASSPTGGYEQYF. The rearrangement joins TRBV5-6 to TRBJ2-7; 9 nucleotides match TRBD1. The CDR3 consists of 13 residues. The germline V gene has CDR1 SGHDT and CDR2 YYEEEE. J gave up 3 bases and V 4 bases, and 2 bases lay outside the gene matches. Based on the CDR3 plus reference TRBV5-6 and TRBJ2-7, the full variable domain is DAGVTQSPTHLIKTRGQQVTLRCSPKSGHDTVSWYQQALGQGPQFIFQYYEEEERQRGNFPDRFSGHQFPNYSSELNVNALLLGDSALYLCASSPTGGYEQYFGPGTRLTVT.

J is TRBJ2-3 and V is TRBV12-5; the match to TRBD2 covers 11 bases. The ends lost 0 bases at V and 3 bases at J; junction bases unmatched: 11. Germline V CDR1 and CDR2: LGHNT, FRNRAP. The CDR3 is 19 residues long. CDR3 bases: TGTGCTAGTGGTTTGGTACCTTTAGCGGGAGGGCCTATGACAGATACGCAGTATTTT. It translates to CASGLVPLAGGPMTDTQYF.

This clone was detected only once. The V gene is TRBV28, the J gene TRBJ2-7; D is unclear. This CDR3 comprises 12 residues. Germline CDR1 reads MDHEN; CDR2 reads SYDVKM. V was clipped by 6 bases and J by 5 bases, with 11 bases between them. For the CDR3, the DNA is TGTGCCAGCAGCTCCCCTGGGAACGAGCAGTACTTC. This translates into CASSSPGNEQYF.

This chain joins TRBV5-1 and TRBJ2-3; 14 nucleotides match TRBD2. Germline V CDR1 and CDR2: SGHRS, YFSETQ. Trimming at V came to 2 bases and at J to 1 base, leaving 9 bases not matched to a gene. The CDR3 is 19 residues long. This CDR3 is CASSFLRLAGGPGTDTQYF. The CDR3 coding sequence is TGCGCCAGCAGCTTCCTACGACTAGCGGGAGGGCCAGGCACAGATACGCAGTATTTT.

This chain links TRBV15 with TRBJ2-5; D could derive from TRBD1 or TRBD2 (5 bases each). Germline CDR1 reads LNHNV; CDR2 reads YYDKDF (reference sequence). CDR3 length equals 14 residues. The V end lost 9 bases, the J end lost 5 bases, and 19 bases lay between the germline ends. The CDR3 DNA reads as TGTGCCACTATGGGTAGCAGGGCGGGCGAGACCCAGTACTTC. Protein product: CATMGSRAGETQYF.

The chain combines TRBV28 with TRBJ2-5; 11 positions agree with TRBD1. The CDR3 spans 14 residues. The germline V gene encodes CDR1 MDHEN and CDR2 SYDVKM. Losses at the gene ends were 5 bases for V and 5 bases for J; bases not matched to a gene: 4. This CDR3 reads CASSPDRGPETQYF. The CDR3 DNA reads as TGTGCCAGCAGTCCGGACAGGGGGCCTGAGACCCAGTACTTC.